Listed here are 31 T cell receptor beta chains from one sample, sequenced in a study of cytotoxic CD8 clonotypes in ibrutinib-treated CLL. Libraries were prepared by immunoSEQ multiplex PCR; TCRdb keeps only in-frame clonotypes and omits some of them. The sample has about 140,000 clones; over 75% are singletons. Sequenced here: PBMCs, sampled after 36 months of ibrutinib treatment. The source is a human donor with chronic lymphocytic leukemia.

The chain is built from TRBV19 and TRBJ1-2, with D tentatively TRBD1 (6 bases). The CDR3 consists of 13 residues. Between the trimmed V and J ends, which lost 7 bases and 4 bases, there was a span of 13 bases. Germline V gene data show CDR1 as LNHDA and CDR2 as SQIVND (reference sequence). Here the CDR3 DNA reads TGTGCCAGTATGGCGGGGGGCGGCTATGGCTACACCTTC. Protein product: CASMAGGGYGYTF.

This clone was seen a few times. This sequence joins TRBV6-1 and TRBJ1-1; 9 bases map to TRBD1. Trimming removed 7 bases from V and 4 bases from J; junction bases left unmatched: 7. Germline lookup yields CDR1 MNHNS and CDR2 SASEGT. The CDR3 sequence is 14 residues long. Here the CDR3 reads CASNARTGATEAFF. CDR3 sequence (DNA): TGTGCCAGCAATGCTAGGACAGGGGCCACTGAAGCTTTCTTT.

For the CDR3, the DNA is TGTGCCAGCTCCCGGACTAGCAGGTCCTACAATGAGCAGTTCTTC. Translation gives CASSRTSRSYNEQFF. This sequence joins TRBV2 and TRBJ2-1; TRBD2 matches at 8 bases. This CDR3 is built from 15 residues. The germline CDR1 and CDR2 sequences are SNHLY and FYNNEI. Germline trimming cut 8 bases from V and 1 base from J; bases unmatched to any gene: 7.

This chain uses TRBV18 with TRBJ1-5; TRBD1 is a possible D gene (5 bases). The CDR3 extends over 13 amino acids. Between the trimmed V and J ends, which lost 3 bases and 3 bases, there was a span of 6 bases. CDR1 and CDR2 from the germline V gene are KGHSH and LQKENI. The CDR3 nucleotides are TGTGCCAGCTCACCGGGACCCAATCAGCCCCAGCATTTT. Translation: CASSPGPNQPQHF. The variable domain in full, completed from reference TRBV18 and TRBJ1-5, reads NAGVMQNPRHLVRRRGQEARLRCSPMKGHSHVYWYRQLPEEGLKFMVYLQKENIIDESGMPKERFSAEFPKEGPSILRIQQVVRGDSAAYFCASSPGPNQPQHFGDGTRLSIL.

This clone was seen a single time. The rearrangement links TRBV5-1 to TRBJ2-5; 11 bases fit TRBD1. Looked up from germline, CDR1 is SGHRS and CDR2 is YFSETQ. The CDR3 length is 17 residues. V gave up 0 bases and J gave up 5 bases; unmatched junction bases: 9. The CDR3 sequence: CASSLGLRTGGGETQYF. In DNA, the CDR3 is TGCGCCAGCAGCTTGGGCCTACGGACAGGGGGCGGGGAGACCCAGTACTTC.

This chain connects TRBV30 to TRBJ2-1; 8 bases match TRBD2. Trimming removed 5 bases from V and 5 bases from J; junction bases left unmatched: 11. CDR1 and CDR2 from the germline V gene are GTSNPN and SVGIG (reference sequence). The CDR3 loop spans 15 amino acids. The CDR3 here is CAWVQGSGIDNEQFF. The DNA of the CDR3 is TGTGCCTGGGTCCAGGGTAGCGGGATCGACAATGAGCAGTTCTTC.

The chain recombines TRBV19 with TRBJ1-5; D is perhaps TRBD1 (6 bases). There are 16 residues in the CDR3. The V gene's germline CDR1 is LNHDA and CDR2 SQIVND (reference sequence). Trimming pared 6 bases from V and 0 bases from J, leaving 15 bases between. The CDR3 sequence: CASRSGTTYSNQPQHF. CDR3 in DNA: TGTGCCAGTAGGAGCGGGACAACATATAGCAATCAGCCCCAGCATTTT.

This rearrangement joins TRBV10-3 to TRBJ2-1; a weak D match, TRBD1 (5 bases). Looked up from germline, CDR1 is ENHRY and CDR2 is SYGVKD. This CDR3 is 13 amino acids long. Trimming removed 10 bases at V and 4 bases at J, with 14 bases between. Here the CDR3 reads CATQETEYNEQFF. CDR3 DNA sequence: TGTGCCACCCAAGAGACAGAGTACAATGAGCAGTTCTTC.

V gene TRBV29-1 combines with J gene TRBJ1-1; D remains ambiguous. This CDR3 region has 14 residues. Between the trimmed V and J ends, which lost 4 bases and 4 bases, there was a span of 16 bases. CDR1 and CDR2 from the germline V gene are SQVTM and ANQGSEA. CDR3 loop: CSVADSVSRTEAFF. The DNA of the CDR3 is TGCAGCGTTGCCGACTCGGTCTCCCGCACTGAAGCTTTCTTT.

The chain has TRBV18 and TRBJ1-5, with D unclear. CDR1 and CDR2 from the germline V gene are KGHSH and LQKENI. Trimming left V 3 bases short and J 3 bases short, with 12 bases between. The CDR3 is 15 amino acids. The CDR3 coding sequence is TGTGCCAGCTCACCCCGCCTGACCGACAATCAGCCCCAGCATTTT. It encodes CASSPRLTDNQPQHF.

This CDR3 is CASSPYRGGVTEAFF. The CDR3 DNA sequence: TGTGCCAGCAGCCCATACCGCGGGGGGGTTACTGAAGCTTTCTTT. The chain recombines TRBV7-9 with TRBJ1-1; D is perhaps TRBD1 (5 bases). CDR1 and CDR2 from the germline V gene are SEHNR and FQNEAQ (reference sequence). This CDR3 is 15 amino acids long. V lost 5 bases and J 5 bases, leaving 18 bases between the germline ends.

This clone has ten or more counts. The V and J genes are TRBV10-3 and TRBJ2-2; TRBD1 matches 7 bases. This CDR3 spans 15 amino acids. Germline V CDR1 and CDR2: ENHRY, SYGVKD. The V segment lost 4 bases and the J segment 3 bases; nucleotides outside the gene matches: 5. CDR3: CAISVDRVHTGELFF. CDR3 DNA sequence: TGTGCCATCAGTGTTGACAGGGTACACACCGGGGAGCTGTTTTTT.

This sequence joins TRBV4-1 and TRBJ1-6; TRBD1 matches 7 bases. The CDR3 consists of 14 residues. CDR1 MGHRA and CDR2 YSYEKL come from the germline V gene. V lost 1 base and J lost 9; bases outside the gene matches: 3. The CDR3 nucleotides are TGCGCCAGCAGCCAAGTGGGGGACAGTTCACCCCTCCACTTT. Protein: CASSQVGDSSPLHF.

In nucleotides, the CDR3 is TGCGCCAGCAGCCCCCGACTAGAATCCCCCTGGGAGCAGTACTTC. Its protein is CASSPRLESPWEQYF. V is TRBV4-1 and J is TRBJ2-7; D is perhaps TRBD2 (6 bases). The CDR3 covers 15 residues. V dropped 4 bases and J dropped 7 bases, with 20 bases sitting between them. In germline, CDR1 is MGHRA, CDR2 YSYEKL.

CDR3 sequence (DNA): TGTGCCAGCAGCTTAAGTCGGGACAGCAACTACGAGCAGTACTTC. Its translation is CASSLSRDSNYEQYF. This chain joins TRBV7-9 and TRBJ2-7; 7 nucleotides agree with TRBD1. Germline CDR1 SEHNR, CDR2 FQNEAQ (reference sequence). The trim removed 2 bases at V and 3 bases at J, leaving 7 bases unmatched. The CDR3 is 15 amino acids.

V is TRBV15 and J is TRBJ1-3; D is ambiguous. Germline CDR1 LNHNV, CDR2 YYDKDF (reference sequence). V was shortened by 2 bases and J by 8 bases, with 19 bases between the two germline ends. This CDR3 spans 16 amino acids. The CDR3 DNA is TGTGCCACCAGCAGAACCTCGGTGGTCCCGGTTGACACCATATATTTT. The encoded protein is CATSRTSVVPVDTIYF.

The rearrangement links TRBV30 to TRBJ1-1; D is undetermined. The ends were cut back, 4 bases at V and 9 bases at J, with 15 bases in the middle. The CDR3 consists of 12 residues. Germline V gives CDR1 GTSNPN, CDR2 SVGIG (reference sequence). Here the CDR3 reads CAWNRMYTKAFF. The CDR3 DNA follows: TGTGCCTGGAATCGAATGTACACGAAAGCTTTCTTT.

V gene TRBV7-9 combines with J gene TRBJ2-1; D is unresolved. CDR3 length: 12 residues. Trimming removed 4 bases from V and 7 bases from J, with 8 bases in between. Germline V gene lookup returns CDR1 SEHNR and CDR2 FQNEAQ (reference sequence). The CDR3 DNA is TGTGCCAGCAGCTCACGGGTAAATGAGCAGTTCTTC. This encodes CASSSRVNEQFF.

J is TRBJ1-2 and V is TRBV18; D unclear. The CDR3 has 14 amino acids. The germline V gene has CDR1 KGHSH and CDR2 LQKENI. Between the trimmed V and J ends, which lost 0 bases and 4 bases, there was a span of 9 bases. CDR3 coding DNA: TGTGCCAGCTCACCACCCGATTCTCTCTATGGCTACACCTTC. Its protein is CASSPPDSLYGYTF.

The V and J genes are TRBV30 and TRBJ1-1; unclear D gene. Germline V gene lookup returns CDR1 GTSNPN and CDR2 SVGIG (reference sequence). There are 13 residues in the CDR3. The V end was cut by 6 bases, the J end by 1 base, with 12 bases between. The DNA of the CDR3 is TGTGCCTGTTCGCTCGACCGGAACACTGAAGCTTTCTTT. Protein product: CACSLDRNTEAFF.

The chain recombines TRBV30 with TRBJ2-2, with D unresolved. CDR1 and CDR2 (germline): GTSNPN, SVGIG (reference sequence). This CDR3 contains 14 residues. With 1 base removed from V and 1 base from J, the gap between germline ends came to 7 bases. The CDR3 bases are TGTGCCTGGAGTGGGGTCCGGAACACCGGGGAGCTGTTTTTT. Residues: CAWSGVRNTGELFF.

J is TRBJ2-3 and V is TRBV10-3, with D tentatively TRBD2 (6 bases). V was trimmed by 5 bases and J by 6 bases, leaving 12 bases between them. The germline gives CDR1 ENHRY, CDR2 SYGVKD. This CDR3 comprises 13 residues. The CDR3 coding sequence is TGTGCCATCAGTAAAACTAGCCCGGATACGCAGTATTTT. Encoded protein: CAISKTSPDTQYF.

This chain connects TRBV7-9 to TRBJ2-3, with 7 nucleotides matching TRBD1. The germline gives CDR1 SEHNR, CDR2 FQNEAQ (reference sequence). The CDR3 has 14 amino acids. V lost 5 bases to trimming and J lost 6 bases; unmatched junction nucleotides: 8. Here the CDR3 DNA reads TGTGCCAGCAGCCTACAGGGGCTATTGGATACGCAGTATTTT. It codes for CASSLQGLLDTQYF.

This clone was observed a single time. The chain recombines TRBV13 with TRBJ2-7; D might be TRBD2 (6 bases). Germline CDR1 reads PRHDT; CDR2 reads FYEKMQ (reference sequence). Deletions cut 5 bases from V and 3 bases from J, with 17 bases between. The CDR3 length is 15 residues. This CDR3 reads CASSASNGSIYEQYF. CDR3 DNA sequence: TGTGCCAGCAGCGCCTCGAACGGGAGTATCTACGAGCAGTACTTC. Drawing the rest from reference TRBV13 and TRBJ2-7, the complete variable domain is AAGVIQSPRHLIKEKRETATLKCYPIPRHDTVYWYQQGPGQDPQFLISFYEKMQSDKGSIPDRFSAQQFSDYHSELNMSSLELGDSALYFCASSASNGSIYEQYFGPGTRLTVT.

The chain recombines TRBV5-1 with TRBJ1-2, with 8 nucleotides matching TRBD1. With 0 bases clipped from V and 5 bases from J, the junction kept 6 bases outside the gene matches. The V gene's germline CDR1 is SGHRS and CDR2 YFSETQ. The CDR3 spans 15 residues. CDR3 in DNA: TGCGCCAGCAGCTTGGAGGGACAGGATAAGTATGGCTACACCTTC. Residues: CASSLEGQDKYGYTF.

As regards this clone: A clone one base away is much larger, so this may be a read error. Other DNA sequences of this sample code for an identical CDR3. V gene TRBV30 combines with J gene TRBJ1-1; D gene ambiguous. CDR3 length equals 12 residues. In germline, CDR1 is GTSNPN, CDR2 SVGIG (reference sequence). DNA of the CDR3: TGTGCCTGGACATCGGTGGACTCTGAAGCTTTCTTC. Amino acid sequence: CAWTSVDSEAFF.

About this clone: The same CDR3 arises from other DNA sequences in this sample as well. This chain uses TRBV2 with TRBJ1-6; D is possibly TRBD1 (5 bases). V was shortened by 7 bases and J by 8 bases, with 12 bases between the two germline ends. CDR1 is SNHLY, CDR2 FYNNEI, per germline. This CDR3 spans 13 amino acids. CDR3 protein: CASTRVSDSPLHF. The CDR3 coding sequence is TGTGCCAGCACCAGGGTTTCAGATTCACCCCTCCACTTT.

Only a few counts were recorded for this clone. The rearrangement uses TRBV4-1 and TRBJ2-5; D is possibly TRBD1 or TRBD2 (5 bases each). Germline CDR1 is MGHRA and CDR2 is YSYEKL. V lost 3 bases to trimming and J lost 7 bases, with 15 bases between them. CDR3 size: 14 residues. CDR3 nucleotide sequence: TGCGCCAGCAGCCAGGGGACGTTTGAGGGGACCCAGTACTTC. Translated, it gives CASSQGTFEGTQYF.

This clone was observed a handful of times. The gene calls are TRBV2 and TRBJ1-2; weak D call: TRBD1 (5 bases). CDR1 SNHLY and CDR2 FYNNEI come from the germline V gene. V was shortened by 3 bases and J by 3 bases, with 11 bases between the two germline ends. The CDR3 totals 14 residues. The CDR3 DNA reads TGTGCCAGCAGTGATCAGGGAGGGCACTATGGCTACACCTTC. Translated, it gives CASSDQGGHYGYTF. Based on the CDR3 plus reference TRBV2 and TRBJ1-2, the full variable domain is EPEVTQTPSHQVTQMGQEVILRCVPISNHLYFYWYRQILGQKVEFLVSFYNNEISEKSEIFDDQFSVERPDGSNFTLKIRSTKLEDSAMYFCASSDQGGHYGYTFGSGTRLTVV.

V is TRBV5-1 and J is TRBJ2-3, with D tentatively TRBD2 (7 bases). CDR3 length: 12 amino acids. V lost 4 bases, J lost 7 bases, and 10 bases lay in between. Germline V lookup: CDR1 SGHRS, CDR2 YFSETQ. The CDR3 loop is CASSPGGHTQYF. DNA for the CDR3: TGCGCCAGCAGCCCGGGGGGCCATACGCAGTATTTT.

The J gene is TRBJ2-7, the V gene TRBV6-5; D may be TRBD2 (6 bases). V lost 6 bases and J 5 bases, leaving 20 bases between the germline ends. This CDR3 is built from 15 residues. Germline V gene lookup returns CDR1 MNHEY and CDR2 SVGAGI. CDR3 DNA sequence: TGTGCCAGCAGACAGTTAGCTAGCGTCCCTCACGAGCAGTACTTC. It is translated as CASRQLASVPHEQYF.